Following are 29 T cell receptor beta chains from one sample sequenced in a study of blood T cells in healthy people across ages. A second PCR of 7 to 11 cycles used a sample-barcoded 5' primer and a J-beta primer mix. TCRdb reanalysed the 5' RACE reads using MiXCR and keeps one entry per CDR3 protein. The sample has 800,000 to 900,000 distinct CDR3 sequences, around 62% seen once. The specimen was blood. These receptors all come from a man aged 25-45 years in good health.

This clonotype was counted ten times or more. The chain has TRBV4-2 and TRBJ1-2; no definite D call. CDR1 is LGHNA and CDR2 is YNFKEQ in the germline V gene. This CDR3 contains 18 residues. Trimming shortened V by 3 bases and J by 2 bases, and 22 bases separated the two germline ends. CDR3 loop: CASSQESQRLQRNYGYTF. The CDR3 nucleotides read TGTGCCAGCAGCCAGGAATCCCAGCGACTGCAGAGGAACTATGGCTACACCTTC.

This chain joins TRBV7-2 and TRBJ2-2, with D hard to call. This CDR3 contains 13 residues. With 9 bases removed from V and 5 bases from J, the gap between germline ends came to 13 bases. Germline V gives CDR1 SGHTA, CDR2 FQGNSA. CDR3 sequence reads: CASSTGQTGELFF. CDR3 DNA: TGTGCCAGTTCCACTGGCCAGACCGGGGAGCTGTTTTTT.

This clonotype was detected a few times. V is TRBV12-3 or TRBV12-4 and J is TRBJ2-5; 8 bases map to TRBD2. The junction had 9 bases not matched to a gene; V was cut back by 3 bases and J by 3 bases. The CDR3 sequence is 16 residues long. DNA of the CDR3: TGTGCCAGCAGTTTCGGGTCTAGCGGGTGGGAAGAGACCCAGTACTTC. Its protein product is CASSFGSSGWEETQYF.

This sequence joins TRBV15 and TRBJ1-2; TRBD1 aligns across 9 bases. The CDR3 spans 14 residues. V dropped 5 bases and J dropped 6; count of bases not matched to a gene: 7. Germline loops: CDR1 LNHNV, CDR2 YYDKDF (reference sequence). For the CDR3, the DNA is TGTGCCACCAGCCGGGGACAGGGAATCAATGGCTACACCTTC. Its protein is CATSRGQGINGYTF.

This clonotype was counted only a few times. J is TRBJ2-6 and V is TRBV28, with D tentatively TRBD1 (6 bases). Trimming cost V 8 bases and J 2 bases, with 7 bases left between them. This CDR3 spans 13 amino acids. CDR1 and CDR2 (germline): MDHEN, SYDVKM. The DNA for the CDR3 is TGTGCCAGCCACAGGGCTGGGGCCAACGTCCTGACTTTC. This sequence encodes CASHRAGANVLTF.

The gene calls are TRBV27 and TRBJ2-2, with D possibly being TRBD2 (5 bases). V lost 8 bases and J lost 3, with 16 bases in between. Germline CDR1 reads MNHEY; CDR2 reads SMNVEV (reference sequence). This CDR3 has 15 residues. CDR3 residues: CASASPPVDTGELFF. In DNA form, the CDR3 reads TGTGCCAGCGCTAGCCCCCCCGTGGACACCGGGGAGCTGTTTTTT.

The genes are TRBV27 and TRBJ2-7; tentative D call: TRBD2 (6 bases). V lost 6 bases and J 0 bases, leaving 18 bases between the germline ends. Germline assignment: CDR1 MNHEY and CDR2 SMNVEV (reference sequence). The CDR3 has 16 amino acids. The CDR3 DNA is TGTGCCAGCAGCCCCGCCGGGACTCTACGCTCCTACGAGCAGTACTTC. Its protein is CASSPAGTLRSYEQYF.

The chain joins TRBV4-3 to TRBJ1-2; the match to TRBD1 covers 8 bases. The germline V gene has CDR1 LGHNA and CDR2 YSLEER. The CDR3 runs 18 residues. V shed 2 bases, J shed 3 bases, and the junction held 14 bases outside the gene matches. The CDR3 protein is CASSQRDRKDLWDYGYTF. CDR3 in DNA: TGCGCCAGCAGCCAACGGGACAGGAAAGATTTGTGGGACTATGGCTACACCTTC.

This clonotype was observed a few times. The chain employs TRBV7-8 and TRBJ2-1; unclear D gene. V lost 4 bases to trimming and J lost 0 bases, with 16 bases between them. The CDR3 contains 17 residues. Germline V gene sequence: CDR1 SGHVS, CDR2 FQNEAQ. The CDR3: CASSWASGASSYNEQFF. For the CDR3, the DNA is TGTGCCAGCAGCTGGGCCTCGGGCGCGAGCTCCTACAATGAGCAGTTCTTC.

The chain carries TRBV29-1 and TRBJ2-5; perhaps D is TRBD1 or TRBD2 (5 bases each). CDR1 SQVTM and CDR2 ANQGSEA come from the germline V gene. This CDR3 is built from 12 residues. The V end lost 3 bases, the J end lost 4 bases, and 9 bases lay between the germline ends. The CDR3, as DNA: TGCAGCGTTGATCAGGGAGTAGAGACCCAGTACTTC. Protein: CSVDQGVETQYF.

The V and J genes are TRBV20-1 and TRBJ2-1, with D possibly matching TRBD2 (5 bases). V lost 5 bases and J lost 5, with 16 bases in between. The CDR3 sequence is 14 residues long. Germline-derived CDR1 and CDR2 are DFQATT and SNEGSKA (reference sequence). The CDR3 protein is CSAPDRLAHNEQFF. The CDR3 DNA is TGCAGTGCTCCAGACCGGCTAGCCCACAATGAGCAGTTCTTC.

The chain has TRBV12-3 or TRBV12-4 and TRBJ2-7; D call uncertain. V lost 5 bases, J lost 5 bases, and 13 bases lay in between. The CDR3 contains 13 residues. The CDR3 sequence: CASSHPNMNEQYF. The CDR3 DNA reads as TGTGCCAGCAGTCATCCCAACATGAACGAGCAGTACTTC.

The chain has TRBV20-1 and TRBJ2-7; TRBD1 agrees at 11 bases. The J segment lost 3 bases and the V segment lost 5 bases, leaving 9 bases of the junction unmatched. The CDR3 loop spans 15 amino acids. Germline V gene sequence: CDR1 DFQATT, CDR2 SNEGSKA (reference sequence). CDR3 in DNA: TGCAGTGCTCTGAGGGGGGACAGGGGGAACTACGAGCAGTACTTC. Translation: CSALRGDRGNYEQYF.

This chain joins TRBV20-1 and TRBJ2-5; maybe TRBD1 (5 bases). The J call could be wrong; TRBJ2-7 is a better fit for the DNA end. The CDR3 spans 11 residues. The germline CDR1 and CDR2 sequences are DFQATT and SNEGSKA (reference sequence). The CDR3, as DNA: TGCAGTGCTAGACAGGGCACCGAGCAGTACTTC. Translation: CSARQGTEQYF.

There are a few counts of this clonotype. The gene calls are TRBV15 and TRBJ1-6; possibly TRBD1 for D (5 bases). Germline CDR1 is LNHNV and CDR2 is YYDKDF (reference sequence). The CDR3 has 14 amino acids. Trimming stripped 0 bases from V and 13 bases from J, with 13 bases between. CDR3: CATSREGLGDPLHF. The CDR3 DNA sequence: TGTGCCACCAGCAGAGAGGGGCTGGGGGATCCCCTCCACTTT.

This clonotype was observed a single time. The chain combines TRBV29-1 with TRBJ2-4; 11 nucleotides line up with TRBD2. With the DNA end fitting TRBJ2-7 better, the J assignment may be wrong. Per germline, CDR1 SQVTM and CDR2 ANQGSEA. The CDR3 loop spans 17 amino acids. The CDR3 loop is CSVVNPLAGANAYEQYF. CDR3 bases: TGCAGCGTTGTGAACCCACTAGCGGGGGCCAACGCCTACGAGCAGTACTTC.

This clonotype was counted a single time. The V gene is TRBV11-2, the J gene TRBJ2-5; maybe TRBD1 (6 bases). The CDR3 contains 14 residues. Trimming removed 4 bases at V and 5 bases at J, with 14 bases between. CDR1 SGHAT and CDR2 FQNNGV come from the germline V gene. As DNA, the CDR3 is TGTGCCAGCAGCTCCCAGCAGGGGCGCGAGACCCAGTACTTC. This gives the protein CASSSQQGRETQYF.

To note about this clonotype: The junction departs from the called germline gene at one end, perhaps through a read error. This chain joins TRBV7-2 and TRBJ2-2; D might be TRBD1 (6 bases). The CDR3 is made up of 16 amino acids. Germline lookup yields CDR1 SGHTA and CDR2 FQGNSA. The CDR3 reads CASSFRLGLGAGELFF. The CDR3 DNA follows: TGTGCCAGCAGTTTCCGGCTGGGCCTGGGGGCCGGGGAGCTATTTTTT.

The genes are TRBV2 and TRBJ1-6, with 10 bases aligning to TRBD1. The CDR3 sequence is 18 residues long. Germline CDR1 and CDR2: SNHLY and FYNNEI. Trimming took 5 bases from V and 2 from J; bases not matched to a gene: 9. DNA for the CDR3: TGTGCCAGCAGTCGAAGGACAGGGGGTGACACCTATAATTCACCCCTCCACTTT. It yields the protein CASSRRTGGDTYNSPLHF.

CDR3 in amino acids: CASRIFQETQYF. CDR3 nucleotide sequence: TGCGCCAGCAGGATCTTCCAAGAGACCCAGTACTTC. This chain uses TRBV5-1 with TRBJ2-5; D remains unclear. V was trimmed by 5 bases and J by 1 base, leaving 6 bases between them. The CDR3 is made up of 12 amino acids. Germline V lookup: CDR1 SGHRS, CDR2 YFSETQ.

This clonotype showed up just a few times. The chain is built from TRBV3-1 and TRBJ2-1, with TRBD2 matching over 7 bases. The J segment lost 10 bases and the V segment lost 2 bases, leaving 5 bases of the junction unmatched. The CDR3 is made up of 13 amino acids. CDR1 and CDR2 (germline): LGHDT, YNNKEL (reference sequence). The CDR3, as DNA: TGTGCCAGCAGCCAAACGGTGGGGGGGGAGCAGTTCTTC. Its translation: CASSQTVGGEQFF.

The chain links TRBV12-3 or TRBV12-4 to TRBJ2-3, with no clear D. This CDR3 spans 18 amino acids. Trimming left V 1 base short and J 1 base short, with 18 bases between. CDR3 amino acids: CASSLGLFGRVGTDTQYF. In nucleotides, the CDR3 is TGTGCCAGCAGTTTAGGGCTCTTTGGACGAGTGGGCACAGATACGCAGTATTTT.

CDR3 residues: CASSNLGGLEEQYF. CDR3 DNA: TGCGCCAGCAGCAACCTCGGGGGACTAGAAGAGCAGTACTTC. The rearrangement links TRBV5-1 to TRBJ2-7, with 8 bases matching TRBD2. Per germline, CDR1 SGHRS and CDR2 YFSETQ. The ends lost 4 bases at V and 7 bases at J; junction bases unmatched: 10. This CDR3 is built from 14 residues.

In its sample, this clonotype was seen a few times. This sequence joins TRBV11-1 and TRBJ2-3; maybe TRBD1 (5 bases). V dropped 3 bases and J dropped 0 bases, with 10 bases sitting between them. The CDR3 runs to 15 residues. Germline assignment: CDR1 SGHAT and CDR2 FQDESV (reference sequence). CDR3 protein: CASSFLRQSTDTQYF. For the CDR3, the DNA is TGTGCCAGCAGCTTCCTAAGACAGAGCACAGATACGCAGTATTTT.

DNA for the CDR3: TGCAGTGCGAGACGGACCAGCGGGGTCCTATCTAGCACAGATACGCAGTATTTT. This gives the protein CSARRTSGVLSSTDTQYF. The V and J genes are TRBV20-1 and TRBJ2-3; 7 bases match TRBD2. CDR1 is DFQATT and CDR2 is SNEGSKA in the germline V gene (reference sequence). The CDR3 is made up of 18 amino acids. Trimming took 6 bases from V and 0 from J; bases not matched to a gene: 18.

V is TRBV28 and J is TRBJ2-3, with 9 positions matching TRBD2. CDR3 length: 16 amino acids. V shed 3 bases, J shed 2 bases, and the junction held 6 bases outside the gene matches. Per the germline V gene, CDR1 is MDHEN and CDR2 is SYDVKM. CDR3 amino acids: CASSLSPSGVTDTQYF. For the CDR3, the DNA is TGTGCCAGCAGTTTGTCTCCTAGCGGGGTCACAGATACGCAGTATTTT.

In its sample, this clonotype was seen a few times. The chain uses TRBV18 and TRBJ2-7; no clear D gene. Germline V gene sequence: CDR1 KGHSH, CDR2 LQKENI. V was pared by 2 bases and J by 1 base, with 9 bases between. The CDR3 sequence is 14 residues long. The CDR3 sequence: CASSPSTVSYEQYF. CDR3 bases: TGTGCCAGCTCACCATCGACGGTTTCCTACGAGCAGTACTTC.

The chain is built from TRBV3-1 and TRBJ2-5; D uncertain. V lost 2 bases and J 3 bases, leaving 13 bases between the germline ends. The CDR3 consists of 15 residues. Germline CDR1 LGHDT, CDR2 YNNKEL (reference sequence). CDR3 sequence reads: CASSQRLPGEETQYF. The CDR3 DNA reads TGTGCCAGCAGCCAAAGACTCCCGGGCGAAGAGACCCAGTACTTC.

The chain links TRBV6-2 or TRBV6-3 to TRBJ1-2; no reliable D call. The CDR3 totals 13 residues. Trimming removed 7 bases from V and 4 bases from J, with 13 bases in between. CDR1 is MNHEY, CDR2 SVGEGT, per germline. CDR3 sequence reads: CASTAAGSYGYTF. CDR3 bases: TGTGCCAGCACGGCGGCCGGAAGCTATGGCTACACCTTC.